The rows below give T cell receptor beta chains drawn from one sample of a study of vaccination effects on CD4 cells after COVID-19. The assay was immunoSEQ multiplex PCR, and TCRdb's table has in-frame clones only and misses some. Among 25,000 to 35,000 clones, roughly four fifths were seen once, and the ten largest hold 13% to 15%. Antigens of these TCRs are unknown. The source material was CD4+ T cells from PBMCs cultured with HCoV-229E spike peptides, sampled after COVID-19 vaccination. The receptor source for this set is a human donor who received a COVID-19 vaccine. Both conserved end residues are part of each CDR3. D genes are given only for firm matches. Not all rows give a size; the values are once, few, many and, for expanded clones, a class.

J	size	V	D	DNA	CDR3
TRBJ2-7	NA	TRBV19	TRBD2	TGTGCCAGTAGTACAAAGGCGGTGGGAGGGGACTACGAGCAGTACTTC	CASSTKAVGGDYEQYF
TRBJ2-3	once	TRBV6-5	TRBD1	TGTGCCAGCAGTCAACAGGGGTTTAGCACAGATACGCAGTATTTT	CASSQQGFSTDTQYF
TRBJ2-1	once	TRBV5-6	TRBD1	TGTGCCAGCAGCCCAGTAAGGACAGGGAATGAGCAGTTCTTC	CASSPVRTGNEQFF
TRBJ2-1	NA	TRBV9	TRBD2	TGTGCCAGCAGCACTTTAGCGGGGGGGCCTGGCAATGAGCAGTTCTTC	CASSTLAGGPGNEQFF
TRBJ1-2	NA	TRBV5-6	TRBD1	TGTGCCAGCAGCTTGGCAGGGGGGTCCCTGACCTTC	CASSLAGGSLTF
TRBJ2-3	NA	TRBV4-1	TRBD2	TGCGCCAGCAGCCAGGGGTTTACGGCGGGAGGGCATTTAAGCACAGATACGCAGTATTTT	CASSQGFTAGGHLSTDTQYF
TRBJ2-3	NA	TRBV2	TRBD2	TGTGCCAGCAGTGAACGGGCGGGGGGTCGCACAGATACGCAGTATTTT	CASSERAGGRTDTQYF
TRBJ2-7	NA	TRBV2	TRBD1	TGTGCCAGCAGTCCGAGGACAGGCCGCTACGAGCAGTACTTC	CASSPRTGRYEQYF
TRBJ1-4	NA	TRBV5-1	TRBD1	TGCGCCAGCAGCTTTCAGGGGGCAACTAATGAAAAACTGTTTTTT	CASSFQGATNEKLFF
TRBJ2-2	few	TRBV19	NA	TGTGCCAGTAGTATATGGGGGCTCGGGGAGCTGTTTTTT	CASSIWGLGELFF
TRBJ1-1	NA	TRBV11-2	NA	TGTGCCAGCAGTCAGGGGCGAGTGCCTGAAGCTTTCTTT	CASSQGRVPEAFF
TRBJ2-3	few	TRBV5-4	NA	TGTGCCAGCATGGAGAACCACCTACCCACAGATACGCAGTATTTT	CASMENHLPTDTQYF
TRBJ1-6	NA	TRBV3-1/TRBV3-2	NA	TGTGCCAGCACCAGCGCGGATTTTACGCCCCTCCACTTT	CASTSADFTPLHF
TRBJ2-1	once	TRBV14	TRBD2	TGTGCCAGCAGGGCGGGGGGGCTCGATGAGCAGTTCTTC	CASRAGGLDEQFF
TRBJ1-2	NA	TRBV2	NA	TGTGCCAGCAGTGATTACAGGGCGCATGGCTACACCTTC	CASSDYRAHGYTF
TRBJ2-1	NA	TRBV13	NA	TGTGCCAGCAGCTTAGGATGGGAAGCGGCAAACAATGAGCAGTTCTTC	CASSLGWEAANNEQFF
TRBJ2-7	NA	TRBV2	TRBD2	TGTGCCAGCAGAGAGACTAGCGGGAGCTACGAGCAGTACTTC	CASRETSGSYEQYF
TRBJ2-7	once	TRBV7-6	TRBD1	TGTGCCAGCAGCTTGTTTACAGGGGGACATTACGAGCAGTACTTC	CASSLFTGGHYEQYF
TRBJ1-3	NA	TRBV11-2	NA	TGTGCCAGCAGCTTAGCGGGGACCGCTGGAAACACCATATATTTT	CASSLAGTAGNTIYF
TRBJ1-3	NA	TRBV15	NA	TGTGCCACCAGCAGAGGACGCTCTGGAAACACCATATATTTT	CATSRGRSGNTIYF
TRBJ2-1	NA	TRBV7-6	TRBD1	TGTGCCAGCAGCTTAGTAGGGGGCAGAGATTTCTACAATGAGCAGTTCTTC	CASSLVGGRDFYNEQFF
TRBJ2-1	few	TRBV5-1	NA	TGCGCCAGCAGCTTGGACAATGAGCAGTTCTTC	CASSLDNEQFF
TRBJ2-7	NA	TRBV7-9	TRBD2	TGTGCCAGCAGCTTTATAAGGGAGGGCCCCGAGCAGTACTTC	CASSFIREGPEQYF
TRBJ2-3	once	TRBV11-2	NA	TGTGCCAGCAGCTTCACTAGATCAGGCGCAGATACGCAGTATTTT	CASSFTRSGADTQYF
TRBJ2-1	NA	TRBV7-9	TRBD2	TGTGCCAGCAGCTTTAACGGGGGGGCCGGGGATGAGCAGTTCTTC	CASSFNGGAGDEQFF
TRBJ2-7	NA	TRBV29-1	TRBD1	TGCAGCGTTGGGACAGGATCCCCCTACGAGCAGTACTTC	CSVGTGSPYEQYF
TRBJ2-3	few	TRBV19	TRBD1	TGTGCCAGTAGTAACCCGGGACAGGGACCAGATACGCAGTATTTT	CASSNPGQGPDTQYF
TRBJ1-2	few	TRBV7-9	NA	TGTGCCAGCAGCTTAAGGGGCCTCGGTAACTATGGCTACACCTTC	CASSLRGLGNYGYTF
TRBJ2-6	NA	TRBV19	TRBD2	TGTGCCAGTAGTAGGGGGGGCTCTGGGGCCAACGTCCTGACTTTC	CASSRGGSGANVLTF
TRBJ2-5	NA	TRBV7-4	TRBD2	TGTGCCAGCAGCCCTCTTCCCGGGGGGGTTGCCGAGACCCAGTACTTC	CASSPLPGGVAETQYF
TRBJ1-3	NA	TRBV6-5	NA	TGTGCCAGCAGTTTAACGACGAACTCTGGAAACACCATATATTTT	CASSLTTNSGNTIYF
TRBJ2-3	few	TRBV5-6	NA	TGTGCCAGCACCCTACTTTCCTCGCGGGATGACACAGATACGCAGTATTTT	CASTLLSSRDDTDTQYF
TRBJ1-1	NA	TRBV5-6	NA	TGTGCCAGCAGTCTACTCCACACTGAAGCTTTCTTT	CASSLLHTEAFF
TRBJ2-1	NA	TRBV6-5	TRBD2	TGTGCCAGCAGTTACGCGGGAGAATACAATGAGCAGTTCTTC	CASSYAGEYNEQFF
TRBJ1-1	NA	TRBV5-8	NA	TGTGCCAGCAGACAGTACCTTGAAGCTTTCTTT	CASRQYLEAFF
TRBJ2-1	NA	TRBV6-5	TRBD2	TGTGCCAGCAGAGCCCTCCGGGAGGCGCGGAGGGAGCAGTTCTTC	CASRALREARREQFF
TRBJ2-1	NA	TRBV5-6	NA	TGTGCCAGCAGCTTGGATGGCGGGATAAGTGAGCAGTTCTTC	CASSLDGGISEQFF
TRBJ2-6	NA	TRBV27	NA	TGTGCCAGCAGTTTACGGGTGGGCAGCGTAGGATCCCGCACTGGGGCCAACGTCCTGACTTTC	CASSLRVGSVGSRTGANVLTF
TRBJ1-4	NA	TRBV5-1	NA	TGCGCCAGCAGCGAGGTTACGGGGAGCGAGGAAAAACTGTTTTTT	CASSEVTGSEEKLFF
TRBJ1-2	NA	TRBV5-4	TRBD1	TGTGCCAGCAGTACCGGGACAGGGGGCGCGGGTACCTATGGCTACACCTTC	CASSTGTGGAGTYGYTF
TRBJ2-7	NA	TRBV19	TRBD1	TGTGCCAGTAGGAGGGGGCAGCTGGGTGAGCAGTACTTC	CASRRGQLGEQYF
TRBJ2-6	once	TRBV18	NA	TGTGCCAGCTCGCCATCACAGGGCCAATCTGGGGCCAACGTCCTGACTTTC	CASSPSQGQSGANVLTF
TRBJ2-7	few	TRBV30	NA	TGTGCCTGGAGTGTACCCAGAATCGAGCAGTACTTC	CAWSVPRIEQYF
TRBJ2-7	few	TRBV11-2	NA	TGTGCCAGCAGCCGTTCCTACGAGCAGTACTTC	CASSRSYEQYF
TRBJ1-4	NA	TRBV10-1	TRBD1	TGCGCCAGCAGTGACGGGACAGGGGGATTGGCTGGTGAAAAACTGTTTTTT	CASSDGTGGLAGEKLFF